This entry lists 18 T cell receptor beta chains sequenced from one sample in a study of PD-L1 blockade in urothelial cancer (dated by TCRdb to 2015 to 2018). The library relied on the immunoSEQ multiplex PCR assay. This immuneACCESS table, as held by TCRdb, lists in-frame sequences with V and J called but not all clones. Of the missing ones, under half trace to an unresolved V gene in checked studies; the others have no known cause. This sample holds 86,000 or so clones; about 85% were observed only once. The ten most abundant clones make up approximately 14% of the sample. The sample's time point label is to be understood as: pretreatment peripheral blood. The material was PBMCs, obtained around atezolizumab (anti-PD-L1) treatment. The source is a man aged 55 to 70 with urothelial cancer.

This chain connects TRBV11-2 to TRBJ2-1; possibly TRBD2 for D (6 bases). V was cut by 7 bases and J by 2 bases, with 15 bases left in between. CDR3 size: 15 residues. From germline, CDR1 is SGHAT and CDR2 FQNNGV. The CDR3: CASTSSVYPYNEQFF. In DNA, the CDR3 is TGTGCCAGCACCTCTAGCGTCTACCCCTACAATGAGCAGTTCTTC.

The V gene is TRBV30, the J gene TRBJ2-7, with 11 nucleotides matching TRBD2. The CDR3 sequence is 15 residues long. The V gene end was trimmed by 4 bases and the J gene end by 2 bases; junction bases not matched to a gene: 7. Germline assignment: CDR1 GTSNPN and CDR2 SVGIG (reference sequence). CDR3 loop: CAWTRVAGGPYEQYF. CDR3 sequence (DNA): TGTGCCTGGACTAGGGTAGCGGGGGGGCCCTACGAGCAGTACTTC.

This clone was picked up one time. The V and J genes are TRBV7-2 and TRBJ1-1; D is ambiguous. Trimming cost V 2 bases and J 0 bases, with 4 bases left between them. The CDR3 has 13 residues. CDR1 is SGHTA, CDR2 FQGNSA, per germline. Written as DNA, the CDR3 is TGTGCCAGCAGCTTATACATGAACACTGAAGCTTTCTTT. This translates into CASSLYMNTEAFF.

The chain links TRBV7-9 to TRBJ2-7; 8 bases line up with TRBD1. J was trimmed by 5 bases and V by 3 bases; bases with no gene match: 12. This CDR3 is 16 amino acids long. Germline CDR1 and CDR2: SEHNR and FQNEAQ (reference sequence). CDR3 in amino acids: CASSFWPTGDTNEQYF. The CDR3 DNA reads TGTGCCAGCAGCTTCTGGCCGACAGGGGACACGAACGAGCAGTACTTC.

The chain has TRBV18 and TRBJ1-2, with D unclear. The CDR3 runs 16 residues. Germline V lookup: CDR1 KGHSH, CDR2 LQKENI. V was clipped by 2 bases and J by 7 bases, with 20 bases between them. CDR3 coding DNA: TGTGCCAGCTCACCAAACCCCCGAAACGCGGGAGGTGGCTACACCTTC. Amino acids: CASSPNPRNAGGGYTF. The variable domain in full, with the rest retrieved from reference TRBV18 and TRBJ1-2, is NAGVMQNPRHLVRRRGQEARLRCSPMKGHSHVYWYRQLPEEGLKFMVYLQKENIIDESGMPKERFSAEFPKEGPSILRIQQVVRGDSAAYFCASSPNPRNAGGGYTFGSGTRLTVV.

The chain employs TRBV7-2 and TRBJ2-2, with TRBD2 matching over 8 bases. The CDR3 has 15 residues. Germline lookup yields CDR1 SGHTA and CDR2 FQGNSA. Losses at the gene ends were 1 base for V and 5 bases for J; bases not matched to a gene: 3. As DNA, the CDR3 is TGTGCCAGCAGCTTAGGTCTAGCGGGTACCGGGGAGCTGTTTTTT. Its protein is CASSLGLAGTGELFF.

V and J are TRBV9 and TRBJ2-7; 8 bases align to TRBD2. The V gene's germline CDR1 is SGDLS and CDR2 YYNGEE. The CDR3 has 14 amino acids. Germline trimming cut 4 bases from V and 2 bases from J; bases unmatched to any gene: 5. The CDR3 is CASSIAGNTYEQYF. Written as DNA, the CDR3 is TGTGCCAGCAGCATAGCGGGAAATACCTACGAGCAGTACTTC. Variable domain in full (rest from reference TRBV9 and TRBJ2-7): DSGVTQTPKHLITATGQRVTLRCSPRSGDLSVYWYQQSLDQGLQFLIQYYNGEERAKGNILERFSAQQFPDLHSELNLSSLELGDSALYFCASSIAGNTYEQYFGPGTRLTVT.

This chain connects TRBV5-1 to TRBJ1-1; no definite D call. This CDR3 has 14 residues. Germline V gene lookup returns CDR1 SGHRS and CDR2 YFSETQ. The germline V and J ends were trimmed by 5 bases and 0 bases, with 11 bases remaining between them. CDR3 nucleotides: TGCGCCAGCAGTTCCGGTATTTTGAACACTGAAGCTTTCTTT. This translates into CASSSGILNTEAFF.

The chain couples TRBV12-5 to TRBJ1-2, with unresolved D. The ends were cut back, 5 bases at V and 8 bases at J, with 6 bases in the middle. The CDR3 has 10 amino acids. The germline CDR1 and CDR2 sequences are LGHNT and FRNRAP. CDR3: CASGARGYTF. The CDR3 bases are TGTGCTAGTGGTGCTCGGGGCTACACCTTC. Drawing the rest from reference TRBV12-5 and TRBJ1-2, the complete variable domain is DARVTQTPRHKVTEMGQEVTMRCQPILGHNTVFWYRQTMMQGLELLAYFRNRAPLDDSGMPKDRFSAEMPDATLATLKIQPSEPRDSAVYFCASGARGYTFGSGTRLTVV.

The chain uses TRBV28 and TRBJ2-3, with 7 nucleotides matching TRBD2. Germline V lookup: CDR1 MDHEN, CDR2 SYDVKM. The CDR3 is 13 residues long. V dropped 8 bases and J dropped 2; count of bases not matched to a gene: 4. CDR3 region: CASERGNTDTQYF. The CDR3 DNA is TGTGCCAGCGAGCGGGGTAACACAGATACGCAGTATTTT.

The rearrangement joins TRBV5-1 to TRBJ1-1; 7 bases map to TRBD1. The CDR3 totals 17 residues. Looked up from germline, CDR1 is SGHRS and CDR2 is YFSETQ. Losses at the gene ends were 6 bases for V and 5 bases for J; bases not matched to a gene: 19. The CDR3 sequence: CASTRGAGTTQGTEAFF. CDR3 DNA sequence: TGCGCCAGCACCAGGGGGGCAGGTACCACCCAAGGGACTGAAGCTTTCTTT. The full variable domain, completed using reference TRBV5-1 and TRBJ1-1, is KAGVTQTPRYLIKTRGQQVTLSCSPISGHRSVSWYQQTPGQGLQFLFEYFSETQRNKGNFPGRFSGRQFSNSRSEMNVSTLELGDSALYLCASTRGAGTTQGTEAFFGQGTRLTVV.

This clone showed up just a few times. The rearrangement links TRBV30 to TRBJ1-2; D gene ambiguous. Germline CDR1 GTSNPN, CDR2 SVGIG (reference sequence). The CDR3 covers 14 residues. Trimming removed 2 bases from V and 7 bases from J, with 17 bases in between. Written as DNA, the CDR3 is TGTGCCTGGAGTAATGAGGTCGGAGGGTCTGGCTACACCTTC. Translated, it gives CAWSNEVGGSGYTF. Full variable domain (missing parts from reference TRBV30 and TRBJ1-2): SQTIHQWPATLVQPVGSPLSLECTVEGTSNPNLYWYRQAAGRGLQLLFYSVGIGQISSEVPQNLSASRPQDRQFILSSKKLLLSDSGFYLCAWSNEVGGSGYTFGSGTRLTVV.

This clone was seen only once. J is TRBJ1-3 and V is TRBV7-8; D uncertain. CDR3 size: 16 residues. V lost 0 bases to trimming and J lost 0 bases, with 9 bases between them. Germline assignment: CDR1 SGHVS and CDR2 FQNEAQ. This CDR3 reads CASSLALQNSGNTIYF. CDR3 DNA sequence: TGTGCCAGCAGCTTAGCGTTACAGAACTCTGGAAACACCATATATTTT. The whole variable domain, filled in from reference TRBV7-8 and TRBJ1-3, reads GAGVSQSPRYKVAKRGQDVALRCDPISGHVSLFWYQQALGQGPEFLTYFQNEAQLDKSGLPSDRFFAERPEGSVSTLKIQRTQQEDSAVYLCASSLALQNSGNTIYFGEGSWLTVV.

The chain employs TRBV6-1 and TRBJ1-1; 9 bases agree with TRBD1. Per germline, CDR1 MNHNS and CDR2 SASEGT. The CDR3 extends over 12 amino acids. The V segment lost 5 bases and the J segment 9 bases; nucleotides outside the gene matches: 4. The CDR3 is CASSFGQGKAFF. CDR3 nucleotide sequence: TGTGCCAGCAGTTTCGGACAGGGGAAAGCTTTCTTT.

The V call is TRBV9, the J call TRBJ2-2; tentatively, D is TRBD2 (5 bases). CDR1 is SGDLS, CDR2 YYNGEE, per germline. The CDR3 spans 16 residues. V shed 2 bases and J shed 0 bases, with 11 bases lying between them. The CDR3 bases are TGTGCCAGCAGCGTCTGGGAGTATGCGAACACCGGGGAGCTGTTTTTT. As protein: CASSVWEYANTGELFF.

The chain has TRBV7-9 and TRBJ2-3; 8 bases agree with TRBD1. The J segment lost 0 bases and the V segment lost 5 bases, leaving 4 bases of the junction unmatched. The germline CDR1 and CDR2 sequences are SEHNR and FQNEAQ (reference sequence). The CDR3 covers 15 residues. In DNA form, the CDR3 reads TGTGCCAGCAGCCCGACAGGGGCTAGCACAGATACGCAGTATTTT. Translated, it gives CASSPTGASTDTQYF.

The rearrangement links TRBV4-3 to TRBJ1-4; a weak D match, TRBD1 (6 bases). The germline gives CDR1 LGHNA, CDR2 YSLEER. The V end lost 3 bases, the J end lost 4 bases, and 15 bases lay between the germline ends. The CDR3 length is 16 residues. The CDR3 DNA is TGCGCCAGCAGCCAGTTACAGGGAAGGCTTAATGAAAAACTGTTTTTT. Translated, it gives CASSQLQGRLNEKLFF.

The rearrangement links TRBV6-5 to TRBJ2-5, with D perhaps matching TRBD1 (5 bases). The V end was cut by 5 bases, the J end by 7 bases, with 14 bases between. Germline CDR1 MNHEY, CDR2 SVGAGI. The CDR3 runs 13 residues. In nucleotides, the CDR3 is TGTGCCAGCAGTCCCCTGGGGCGAACGACCCAGTACTTC. Translating it yields CASSPLGRTTQYF.